This T cell receptor (beta chain) originates from a study of T cells after posttransplantation cyclophosphamide. Study-level findings and limits: Donor CD8+ memory clones often dominated recipient blood repertoires at later times. After PTCy, TRB diversity resembled that of CNI/methotrexate controls. TRB overlap between skin or GI tissue T cells and blood was limited.

On the day of bone marrow donation, the related graft donor provided peripheral blood. This clone was recorded once. Antigen unknown. Data came from immunoSEQ multiplex PCR; TCRdb stores just in-frame clones and leaves some out. The sample lists tens of thousands of clones; 73% were seen once. The J segment lost 7 bases and the V segment lost 4 bases, leaving 12 bases of the junction unmatched. Germline values: CDR1 MRHNA, CDR2 SNTAGT. CDR3 size: 16 residues. The source of this sequence is an older woman in good health, CMV-negative, and a related stem cell transplant donor. The sequenced material came from memory CD4+ T cells sorted from PBMCs. The chain recombines TRBV6-4 with TRBJ2-1, with 8 positions matching TRBD2. The CDR3 DNA reads TGTGCCAGCAGTGGTTTTAGGACTAGCCGCCCAAATGAGCAGTTCTTC. It yields the protein CASSGFRTSRPNEQFF.